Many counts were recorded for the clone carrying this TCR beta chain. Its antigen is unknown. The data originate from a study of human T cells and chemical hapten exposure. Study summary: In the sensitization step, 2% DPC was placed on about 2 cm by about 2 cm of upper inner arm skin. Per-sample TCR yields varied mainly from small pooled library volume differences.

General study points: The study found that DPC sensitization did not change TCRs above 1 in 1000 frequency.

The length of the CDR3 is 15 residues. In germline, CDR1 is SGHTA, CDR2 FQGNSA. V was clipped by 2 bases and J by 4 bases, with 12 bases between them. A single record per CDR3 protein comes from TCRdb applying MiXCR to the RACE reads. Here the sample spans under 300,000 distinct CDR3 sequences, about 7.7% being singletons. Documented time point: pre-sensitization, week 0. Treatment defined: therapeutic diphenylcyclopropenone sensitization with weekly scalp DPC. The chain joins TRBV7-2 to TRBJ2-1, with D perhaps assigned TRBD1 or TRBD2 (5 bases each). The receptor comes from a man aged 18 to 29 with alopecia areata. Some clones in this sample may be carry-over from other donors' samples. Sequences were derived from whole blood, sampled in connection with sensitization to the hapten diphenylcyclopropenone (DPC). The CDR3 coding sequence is TGTGCCAGCAGCTTAAGGGCAGGGAGATACAATGAGCAGTTCTTC. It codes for CASSLRAGRYNEQFF.